This entry lists 8 T cell receptor beta chains sequenced from one sample in a study of graft-versus-host responses after intestinal transplantation. The assay was immunoSEQ multiplex PCR, and TCRdb's table has in-frame clones only and misses some. Of 75,000 to 100,000 clones in the sample, 90% to 95% were seen once. These TCRs are of unknown antigen specificity. The input for sequencing was unstimulated CD8+ T cells sorted from spleen or lymph node cells, taken before intestinal transplant. These receptor sequences come from a human donor who received an intestinal transplant.

This chain links TRBV7-2 with TRBJ2-5; 7 nucleotides line up with TRBD2. The trim removed 4 bases at V and 5 bases at J, leaving 7 bases unmatched. The germline gives CDR1 SGHTA, CDR2 FQGNSA. The CDR3 contains 14 residues. This chain's CDR3 is CASSYGLVAETQYF. In DNA form, the CDR3 reads TGTGCCAGCAGCTATGGACTAGTGGCGGAGACCCAGTACTTC.

The chain joins TRBV6-4 to TRBJ2-2, with D uncertain. Trimming cost V 2 bases and J 4 bases, with 5 bases left between them. From germline, CDR1 is MRHNA and CDR2 SNTAGT. The CDR3 is made up of 13 amino acids. The CDR3 DNA is TGTGCCAGCAGTGACACCGGCACCGGGGAGCTGTTTTTT. Encoded protein: CASSDTGTGELFF.

This sequence joins TRBV27 and TRBJ2-5, with 16 bases fitting TRBD2. Germline V gene data show CDR1 as MNHEY and CDR2 as SMNVEV (reference sequence). V shed 4 bases and J 2 bases; nucleotides not matched to a gene: 10. This CDR3 region has 19 residues. For the CDR3, the DNA is TGTGCCAGCAGTTCAACCCCCGGGACTAGCGGGAGGGGTCAAGAGACCCAGTACTTC. It translates to CASSSTPGTSGRGQETQYF.

This clone was counted a few times. The chain employs TRBV19 and TRBJ1-1; D gene unclear. Germline V lookup: CDR1 LNHDA, CDR2 SQIVND (reference sequence). The germline V and J ends were trimmed by 3 bases and 0 bases, with 11 bases remaining between them. This CDR3 comprises 15 residues. CDR3: CASSISQAMNTEAFF. CDR3 coding DNA: TGTGCCAGTAGTATTTCCCAGGCCATGAACACTGAAGCTTTCTTT.

The chain couples TRBV19 to TRBJ2-2; 15 bases fit TRBD2. CDR1 and CDR2 from the germline V gene are LNHDA and SQIVND (reference sequence). After removal of 6 bases from V and 4 bases from J, the junction contained 6 bases not matched to a gene. The CDR3 covers 17 residues. The CDR3 protein is CASSRGGLAGGTGELFF. The CDR3 region has the DNA TGTGCCAGTAGCCGGGGGGGACTAGCGGGAGGCACCGGGGAGCTGTTTTTT.

The chain recombines TRBV5-4 with TRBJ2-2; D gene ambiguous. Germline assignment: CDR1 SGHNT and CDR2 YYREEE (reference sequence). The germline V and J ends were trimmed by 0 bases and 7 bases, with 10 bases remaining between them. The CDR3 consists of 14 residues. Here the CDR3 reads CASSLVPGDGELFF. The CDR3 bases are TGTGCCAGCAGCTTGGTGCCAGGTGACGGGGAGCTGTTTTTT.

The chain has TRBV11-2 and TRBJ1-5; D remains unclear. Germline CDR1 is SGHAT and CDR2 is FQNNGV. CDR3 size: 14 residues. V lost 4 bases and J 5 bases, leaving 12 bases between the germline ends. The CDR3 loop is CASSYGNTDQPQHF. The CDR3 nucleotides are TGTGCCAGCAGCTACGGGAACACGGATCAGCCCCAGCATTTT.

The V gene is TRBV6-4, the J gene TRBJ1-5; tentative D call: TRBD1 (5 bases). Deletions cut 2 bases from V and 0 bases from J, with 20 bases between. CDR1 and CDR2 (germline): MRHNA, SNTAGT. There are 19 residues in the CDR3. The CDR3 spells CASSDKTNGRVNSNQPQHF. CDR3 DNA sequence: TGTGCCAGCAGTGACAAAACAAACGGCAGGGTCAATAGCAATCAGCCCCAGCATTTT.